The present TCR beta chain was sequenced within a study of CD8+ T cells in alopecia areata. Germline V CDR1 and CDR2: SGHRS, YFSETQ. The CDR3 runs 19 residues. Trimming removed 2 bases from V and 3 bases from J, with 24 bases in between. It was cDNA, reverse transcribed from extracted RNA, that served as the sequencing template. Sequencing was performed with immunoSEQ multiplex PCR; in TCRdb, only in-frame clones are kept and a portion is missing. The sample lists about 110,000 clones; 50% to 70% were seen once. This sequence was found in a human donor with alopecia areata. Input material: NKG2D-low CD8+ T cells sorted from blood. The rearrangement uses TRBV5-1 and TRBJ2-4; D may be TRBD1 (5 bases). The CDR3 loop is CASSFRVRGERYSKNIQYF. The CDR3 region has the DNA TGCGCCAGCAGCTTCAGGGTCCGTGGGGAACGTTATAGCAAAAACATTCAGTACTTC.